The 21 T cell receptor beta chains below come from one sample, sequenced in a study of monozygotic twins with inflammatory bowel disease. Each CDR3 protein gets one entry in TCRdb, which reprocessed the 5' RACE reads and gives no DNA. Across about 300,000 distinct CDR3 sequences, the top ten clones capture less than 6.5% of the sample. Sequencing was done on a sample of blood. These receptors all stem from a human donor with ulcerative colitis or Crohn's disease, or a healthy co-twin of an affected twin (not recorded which).

The chain uses TRBV7-9 and TRBJ2-3. The CDR3 contains 12 residues. Looked up from germline, CDR1 is SEHNR and CDR2 is FQNEAQ (reference sequence). The CDR3 loop reads CASSFDSDTQYF.

The CDR3: CASSNQGFGTDTQYF. The V call is TRBV11-2, the J call TRBJ2-3; TCRdb indicates TRBD1, and absent DNA this call remains unverified. The CDR3 extends over 15 amino acids. CDR1 SGHAT and CDR2 FQNNGV come from the germline V gene.

The chain employs TRBV24-1 and TRBJ2-1; without DNA, the TCRdb call of TRBD2 cannot be checked. The CDR3 has 16 amino acids. CDR1 and CDR2 from the germline V gene are KGHDR and SFDVKD. This CDR3 reads CATSDFGPSSYNEQFF.

The CDR3 loop reads CASSPTSVYNEQFF. This chain links TRBV18 with TRBJ2-1; the D gene TCRdb calls, TRBD2, cannot be checked with no DNA. Germline loops: CDR1 KGHSH, CDR2 LQKENI. This CDR3 is 14 amino acids long.

The chain couples TRBV9 to TRBJ1-2; the D call of TRBD1 rests on TCRdb alone, since no DNA is present to check it. CDR1 and CDR2 from the germline V gene are SGDLS and YYNGEE. CDR3 length: 15 residues. CDR3 in amino acids: CASSGGGRINYGYTF.

The CDR3 sequence: CASSGRDRLTYGYTF. The V gene is TRBV5-4, the J gene TRBJ1-2; TCRdb's assignment of TRBD1 cannot be checked, as there is no DNA. The CDR3 length is 15 residues. The V gene's germline CDR1 is SGHNT and CDR2 YYREEE (reference sequence).

The genes are TRBV5-1 and TRBJ2-7; lacking DNA, the TRBD1 call made by TCRdb goes unchecked. The CDR3 contains 15 residues. The germline CDR1 and CDR2 sequences are SGHRS and YFSETQ. The CDR3 sequence is CASSLVPGGTYEQYF.

V and J are TRBV4-3 and TRBJ2-3; the D call from TCRdb, TRBD1, cannot be confirmed without DNA. Germline CDR1 reads LGHNA; CDR2 reads YSLEER. The CDR3 is made up of 14 amino acids. Here the CDR3 reads CASSQDYRIDTQYF.

The chain carries TRBV4-3 and TRBJ2-2; the TRBD1 assignment by TCRdb is unverifiable without DNA. This CDR3 has 15 residues. CDR1 and CDR2 (germline): LGHNA, YSLEER. The CDR3 is CASSQYRGRIGELFF.

The chain is built from TRBV5-1 and TRBJ2-3; absent DNA, TCRdb's TRBD1 call cannot be checked. Germline V gene lookup returns CDR1 SGHRS and CDR2 YFSETQ. The CDR3 sequence is 16 residues long. CDR3 loop: CASSLAETGRTDTQYF.

V is TRBV7-2 and J is TRBJ2-7; TCRdb indicates TRBD1, and absent DNA this call remains unverified. Germline CDR1 and CDR2: SGHTA and FQGNSA. The CDR3 has 14 residues. The CDR3 loop reads CASSLEGGVYEQYF.

The chain links TRBV5-5 to TRBJ2-7; the D gene TCRdb calls, TRBD2, cannot be checked with no DNA. The CDR3 length is 16 residues. The germline V gene has CDR1 SGHKS and CDR2 YYEKEE (reference sequence). This chain's CDR3 is CASSLVIGRGVYEQYF. Looking up the rest from reference TRBV5-5 and TRBJ2-7 gives the full variable domain: DAGVTQSPTHLIKTRGQQVTLRCSPISGHKSVSWYQQVLGQGPQFIFQYYEKEERGRGNFPDRFSARQFPNYSSELNVNALLLGDSALYLCASSLVIGRGVYEQYFGPGTRLTVT.

The rearrangement uses TRBV11-1 and TRBJ2-6. This CDR3 is 18 amino acids long. Germline CDR1 and CDR2: SGHAT and FQDESV (reference sequence). The CDR3 sequence: CASSLAGDRRSGANVLTF.

The chain is built from TRBV20-1 and TRBJ1-1. This CDR3 spans 15 amino acids. Germline V CDR1 and CDR2: DFQATT, SNEGSKA (reference sequence). CDR3 loop: CSARGREASDTEAFF.

The chain joins TRBV5-1 to TRBJ2-1; the D call of TRBD2 rests on TCRdb alone, since no DNA is present to check it. From germline, CDR1 is SGHRS and CDR2 YFSETQ. This CDR3 comprises 15 residues. The CDR3 here is CASSLARLVGNEQFF.

The CDR3 region is CASSSTGDYYNEQFF. The V call is TRBV7-9, the J call TRBJ2-1. From germline, CDR1 is SEHNR and CDR2 FQNEAQ (reference sequence). The CDR3 consists of 15 residues.

This chain connects TRBV7-2 to TRBJ2-1; TCRdb's D gene call, TRBD2, goes unchecked for lack of DNA. CDR1 is SGHTA, CDR2 FQGNSA, per germline. This CDR3 has 12 amino acids. CDR3: CASSSMGLVQFF.

The V call is TRBV18, the J call TRBJ1-3; TCRdb picks TRBD1, but there is no DNA to check that call. From germline, CDR1 is KGHSH and CDR2 LQKENI. The CDR3 contains 17 residues. CDR3 in amino acids: CASSPDGRDRGGNTIYF.

The chain couples TRBV24-1 to TRBJ2-1; with no DNA, the TCRdb D assignment of TRBD2 cannot be verified. There are 21 residues in the CDR3. The V gene's germline CDR1 is KGHDR and CDR2 SFDVKD. CDR3 sequence: CATSDPGVAGTSGSKYNEQFF.

This chain uses TRBV4-3 with TRBJ2-1; TCRdb outputs TRBD2, but without DNA this stays unchecked. The CDR3 length is 17 residues. CDR1 is LGHNA and CDR2 is YSLEER in the germline V gene. The CDR3 sequence is CASSQEYRTRSVNEQFF.

The chain is built from TRBV7-2 and TRBJ1-2; TCRdb's D call, TRBD1, is unchecked because there is no DNA. Germline assignment: CDR1 SGHTA and CDR2 FQGNSA. The CDR3 contains 15 residues. CDR3 sequence: CASSLDQGFLNGYTF.